This T cell receptor beta chain was captured in a study of breast tumors, draining lymph nodes, adjacent tissues. Study-level points and caveats: Tumor T cell lymph node origin was a supported hypothesis, not proven. Tumor repertoires ranked between lymph nodes and nontumor tissue in diversity, with V and J gene preferences.

The CDR3 runs to 16 residues. Germline CDR1 is SQVTM and CDR2 is ANQGSEA. Trimming at V came to 6 bases and at J to 4 bases, leaving 13 bases not matched to a gene. Samples came from axillary lymph nodes draining the breast cancer. Turning to this clonotype: Its target is not known.

One entry per CDR3 protein, called by TCRdb with MiXCR from the multiplex PCR reads. The repertoire holds tens of thousands of distinct CDR3 sequences, with approximately 31% as singletons. The sequence derives from a female donor with breast cancer. Some clones in this sample may be carry-over from other donors' samples. Specimen: axillary lymph node tissue. This chain joins TRBV29-1 and TRBJ2-1; 9 bases are shared with TRBD2. In DNA form, the CDR3 reads TGCAGCGTCCCGAGGGGGGTTAGCGGGAGTTACAATGAGCAGTTCTTC. Translated, it gives CSVPRGVSGSYNEQFF.